The entry below gives a single T cell receptor (beta chain) sequence along with its context. Its antigen is not known. This record belongs to a study of a mutant IDH1 vaccine in newly diagnosed glioma. Sample time point: week 11, during vaccination. A 20-mer mutant IDH1 peptide at 300 ug was injected subcutaneously with topical imiquimod. CDR3 length: 15 residues. Looked up from germline, CDR1 is LNHDA and CDR2 is SQIVND (reference sequence). V lost 5 bases and J lost 6; bases outside the gene matches: 3. TCRdb's table, derived via immunoSEQ multiplex PCR, lists solely in-frame clones and lacks some. Of 110,000 or so clones in the sample, 90% were seen once.

The sequence was collected from a woman aged 45-65 years with glioma. The chain couples TRBV19 to TRBJ2-1; 14 bases agree with TRBD2. The sample in question was PBMCs, obtained from a glioma patient whose treatment included an IDH1 peptide vaccine. CDR3 protein: CASSLTSGRANEQFF. The CDR3 DNA is TGTGCCAGTAGTTTGACTAGCGGGAGGGCCAATGAGCAGTTCTTC.